This TCR beta chain emerged from a study of blood T cell repertoires in COVID-19. On the study more broadly: Spain, Italy and the United States supplied samples that represented acute and convalescent COVID-19. PBMCs, B-cell-depleted T cells, or T cells were the source of the cDNA or gDNA that made up the material.

TCRdb's copy holds only in-frame clones and misses some; the assay was immunoSEQ multiplex PCR. The repertoire has 150,000 to 250,000 clones, roughly 82% of them found once; the top ten carry approximately 12%. Details on this clone: The junction shows a germline mismatch at one end, possibly a read error.

The CDR3 length is 14 residues. Germline CDR1 is SSHAT and CDR2 is FNYEAQ (reference sequence). Participants reported their clinical history, and cohort assignment relied on those reports. Recovered Cohort 3 donors showed two negative PCRs, clearance, or symptom resolution. The chain is built from TRBV7-7 and TRBJ2-5; D is unclear. The TCR comes from a man aged 40-49 years who had recovered from COVID-19. Sequencing was done on a sample of PBMCs or T cells enriched from blood (not recorded which). CDR3: CASSPGLDKRTQYF. CDR3 nucleotides: TGTGCTAGCAGCCCTGGGCTGGATAAGAGAACCCAGTACTTC.